This passage covers 8 T cell receptor beta chains from one sample sequenced in a study of response to subunit inactivated influenza vaccine. TCRdb re-derived calls from the RT-PCR reads in MiXCR, one entry per CDR3 protein. Counted here are a few hundred thousand distinct CDR3 sequences, approximately 7.8% occurring once; the ten biggest clones make up about an eighth. Sequencing was performed on PBMCs from blood, taken less than 30 months after vaccination. These receptors originate from a man aged 45 to 75 who received an inactivated influenza vaccine.

In this sample, this clonotype turned up many times. This sequence joins TRBV3-1 and TRBJ2-2; 7 nucleotides line up with TRBD1. After removal of 7 bases from V and 3 bases from J, the junction contained 2 bases not matched to a gene. CDR1 is LGHDT and CDR2 is YNNKEL in the germline V gene (reference sequence). This CDR3 region has 13 residues. Here the CDR3 reads CASKDRDTGELFF. Written as DNA, the CDR3 is TGTGCCAGCAAAGACAGGGACACCGGGGAGCTGTTTTTT.

There are a few counts of this clonotype. V gene TRBV5-1 combines with J gene TRBJ2-3; 11 bases line up with TRBD2. The CDR3 length is 16 residues. V lost 2 bases to trimming and J lost 4 bases; unmatched junction nucleotides: 6. CDR1 is SGHRS and CDR2 is YFSETQ in the germline V gene. In nucleotides, the CDR3 is TGCGCCAGCAGCTTTACTAGCGGGAGAGTATCAGATACGCAGTATTTT. Encoded protein: CASSFTSGRVSDTQYF.

This chain connects TRBV20-1 to TRBJ2-5; no reliable D call. Germline values: CDR1 DFQATT, CDR2 SNEGSKA (reference sequence). V lost 4 bases, J lost 4 bases, and 10 bases lay in between. The CDR3 is 12 amino acids. CDR3 sequence reads: CSAIRVGETQYF. CDR3 bases: TGCAGTGCTATTCGGGTCGGAGAGACCCAGTACTTC.

A few counts support this clonotype. The V call is TRBV6-5, the J call TRBJ2-3, with D uncertain. Trimming pared 2 bases from V and 4 bases from J, leaving 10 bases between. From germline, CDR1 is MNHEY and CDR2 SVGAGI. There are 14 residues in the CDR3. CDR3 nucleotides: TGTGCCAGCAGTTACGTAGGAACACCAGATACGCAGTATTTT. Its protein product is CASSYVGTPDTQYF.

This chain connects TRBV6-5 to TRBJ2-6; D remains unclear. Per germline, CDR1 MNHEY and CDR2 SVGAGI. The CDR3 contains 16 residues. The V and J ends lost 2 bases and 0 bases respectively, with 8 bases between them. The CDR3, as DNA: TGTGCCAGCAGTTACGGTCGGCTCTCTGGGGCCAACGTCCTGACTTTC. It yields the protein CASSYGRLSGANVLTF.

The rearrangement uses TRBV10-3 and TRBJ1-5; no clear D gene. Deletions cut 2 bases from V and 2 bases from J, with 10 bases between. Germline V gives CDR1 ENHRY, CDR2 SYGVKD. The CDR3 is made up of 15 amino acids. CDR3 in DNA: TGTGCCATCAGTGAGACCAGGCAAGGCAATCAGCCCCAGCATTTT. Amino acid sequence: CAISETRQGNQPQHF.

V usage is TRBV7-9 and J usage is TRBJ2-1; D call uncertain. The CDR3 has 14 residues. CDR1 and CDR2 (germline): SEHNR, FQNEAQ (reference sequence). V lost 5 bases and J 6 bases, leaving 14 bases between the germline ends. The CDR3 coding sequence is TGTGCCAGCAGCCCCTTCCGACGAGCCAATGAGCAGTTCTTC. Translated: CASSPFRRANEQFF.

This clonotype was recorded at least ten times. The rearrangement joins TRBV7-2 to TRBJ2-2; TRBD2 matches 8 bases. V lost 5 bases, J lost 1 base, and 9 bases stayed unmatched. Germline lookup yields CDR1 SGHTA and CDR2 FQGNSA. The CDR3 covers 17 residues. CDR3 region: CASSPLSGSQNTGELFF. DNA of the CDR3: TGTGCCAGCAGCCCACTCAGCGGGAGCCAGAACACCGGGGAGCTGTTTTTT.